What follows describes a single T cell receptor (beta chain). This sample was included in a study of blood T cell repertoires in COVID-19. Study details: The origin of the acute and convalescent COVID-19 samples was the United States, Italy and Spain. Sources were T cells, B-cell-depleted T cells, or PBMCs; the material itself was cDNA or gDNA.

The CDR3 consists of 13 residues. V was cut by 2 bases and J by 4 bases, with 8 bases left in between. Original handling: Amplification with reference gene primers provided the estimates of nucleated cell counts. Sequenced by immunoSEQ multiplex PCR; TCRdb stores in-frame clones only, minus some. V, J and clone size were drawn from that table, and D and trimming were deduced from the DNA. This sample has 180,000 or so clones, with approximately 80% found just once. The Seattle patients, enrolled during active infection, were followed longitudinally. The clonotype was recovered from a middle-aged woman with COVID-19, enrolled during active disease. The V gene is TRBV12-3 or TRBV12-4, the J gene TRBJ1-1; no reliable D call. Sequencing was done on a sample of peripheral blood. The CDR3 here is CASSLREGTEAFF. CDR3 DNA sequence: TGTGCCAGCAGTTTACGGGAGGGCACTGAAGCTTTCTTT.